The sequence of this T cell receptor beta chain was determined in a study of blood T cell repertoires in COVID-19. Whole-study context: Acute and convalescent COVID-19 specimens originated in the United States, Italy and Spain. T cells, B-cell-depleted T cells, or PBMCs supplied cDNA or gDNA.

Study processing details: Estimation of nucleated cell counts relied on the amplification of reference gene primers. The protocol was immunoSEQ multiplex PCR, while the TCRdb copy is restricted to in-frame clones and leaves out a portion. That table supplies the V and J calls and clone size; D and trimming were determined from the DNA. Of about 58,000 clones detected, around 91% appear once; the ten largest clones hold 14%. Between the trimmed V and J ends, which lost 0 bases and 8 bases, there was a span of 4 bases. The CDR3 sequence is 11 residues long. The germline gives CDR1 MNHNY, CDR2 SVGAGI (reference sequence).

The sequencing sample was made of peripheral blood. This receptor was taken from a woman aged 55-70 years with active COVID-19. V usage is TRBV6-6 and J usage is TRBJ1-2; D unresolved. CDR3 region: CASSYSEGYTF. The CDR3 coding sequence is TGTGCCAGCAGTTACTCGGAGGGCTACACCTTC.